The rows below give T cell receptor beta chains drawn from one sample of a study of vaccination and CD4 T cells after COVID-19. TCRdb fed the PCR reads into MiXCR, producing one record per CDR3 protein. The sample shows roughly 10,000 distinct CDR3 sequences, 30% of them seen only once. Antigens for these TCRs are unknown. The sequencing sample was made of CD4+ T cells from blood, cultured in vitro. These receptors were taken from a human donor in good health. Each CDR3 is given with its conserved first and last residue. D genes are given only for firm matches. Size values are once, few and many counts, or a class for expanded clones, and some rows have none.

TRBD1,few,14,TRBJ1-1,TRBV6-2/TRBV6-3,CASSYRLGGFEAFF,TGTGCCAGCAGTTACCGGTTAGGGGGCTTTGAAGCTTTCTTT
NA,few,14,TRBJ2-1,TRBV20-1,CSARDLDFYNEQFF,TGCAGTGCTAGAGATCTGGATTTCTACAATGAGCAGTTCTTC
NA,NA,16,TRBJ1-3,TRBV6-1,CASSAQGRNSGNTIYF,TGTGCCAGCAGTGCCCAGGGACGGAACTCTGGAAACACCATATATTTT
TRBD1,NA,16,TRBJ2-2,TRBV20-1,CSARDGQQDRSEELFF,TGCAGTGCTAGAGATGGCCAACAGGACAGGTCCGAGGAGCTGTTTTTT
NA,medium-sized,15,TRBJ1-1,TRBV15,CATSRGVAGATEAFF,TGTGCCACCAGCAGAGGTGTTGCTGGGGCGACTGAAGCTTTCTTT
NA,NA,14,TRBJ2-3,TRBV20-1,CSARGETSTDTQYF,TGCAGTGCTAGAGGAGAAACTAGCACAGATACGCAGTATTTT
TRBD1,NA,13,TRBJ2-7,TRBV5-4,CASSRDSNYEQYF,TGTGCCAGCAGCCGGGACAGCAACTACGAGCAGTACTTC
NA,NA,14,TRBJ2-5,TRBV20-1,CSATRRGVSETQYF,TGCAGTGCTACCCGGCGGGGAGTATCAGAGACCCAGTACTTC
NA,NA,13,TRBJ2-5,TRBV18,CASSPGAQETQYF,TGTGCCAGCTCACCGGGGGCCCAGGAGACCCAGTACTTC
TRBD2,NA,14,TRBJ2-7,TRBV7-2,CASSLAGGGYEQYF,TGTGCCAGCAGCTTAGCGGGGGGGGGCTACGAGCAGTACTTC
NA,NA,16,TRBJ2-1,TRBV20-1,CSARDSERLARNEQFF,TGCAGTGCTAGAGATTCCGAGCGTCTAGCGCGTAATGAGCAGTTCTTC
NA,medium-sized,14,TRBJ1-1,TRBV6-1,CASSGGSGDTEAFF,TGTGCCAGCAGTGGAGGGTCAGGGGACACTGAAGCTTTCTTT
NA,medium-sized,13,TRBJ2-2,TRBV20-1,CSVRGSTTGELFF,TGCAGTGTAAGGGGGAGCACGACCGGGGAGCTGTTTTTT
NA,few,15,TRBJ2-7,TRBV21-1,CASKVRTGSNYEQYF,TGTGCCAGCAAGGTTCGGACAGGAAGCAACTACGAGCAGTACTTC
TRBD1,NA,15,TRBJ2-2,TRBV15,CATSPGQMNTGELFF,TGTGCCACCAGTCCGGGACAGATGAACACCGGGGAGCTGTTTTTT
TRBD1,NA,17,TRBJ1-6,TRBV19,CASSIQDRSSYNSPLHF,TGTGCCAGTAGTATTCAGGACAGGAGCTCCTATAATTCACCCCTCCACTTT
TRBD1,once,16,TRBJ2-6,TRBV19,CASSRGTASGANVLTF,TGTGCCAGTAGTAGGGGGACAGCCTCTGGGGCCAACGTCCTGACTTTC
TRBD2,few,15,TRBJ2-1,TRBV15,CATSRGLAGWNEQFF,TGTGCCACCAGCAGAGGGCTAGCGGGTTGGAATGAGCAGTTCTTC